This TCR beta chain was recorded in a study of blood T cell repertoires in COVID-19. CDR1 and CDR2 (germline): KGHSH, LQKENI. The CDR3 covers 15 residues. The V end lost 2 bases, the J end lost 0 bases, and 8 bases lay between the germline ends. Libraries were prepared by immunoSEQ multiplex PCR; TCRdb keeps only in-frame clonotypes and omits some of them. The repertoire holds about 140,000 clones, about 83% seen once, with around 1.6% in the top ten. The receptor was isolated from a human donor in a cohort sampled during active COVID-19. V gene TRBV18 combines with J gene TRBJ1-5; D uncertain. The specimen was peripheral blood. Here the CDR3 DNA reads TGTGCCAGCTCACCAAACACAAATAGCAATCAGCCCCAGCATTTT. Translation: CASSPNTNSNQPQHF.